This is a list of T cell receptor beta chains from one sample in a study of Graves' ophthalmopathy and Graves' hyperthyroidism. TCRdb re-called the multiplex PCR reads through MiXCR, storing one row per CDR3 protein. The data show hundreds of thousands of distinct CDR3 sequences, 20% to 25% seen once. The sample taken for sequencing was peripheral blood. The receptors stem from a woman under 30 with stable Graves' hyperthyroidism. CDR3s include the opening cysteine and the closing phenylalanine or tryptophan. The order of the fields is V gene, clone size, D gene, J gene, CDR3 DNA, CDR3 protein. D genes are given only for firm matches. Only part of the rows carry a size: once, few, many, or a class if the clone is expanded.

V: TRBV6-5; size: many; D: -; J: TRBJ1-6; DNA: TGTGCCAGCAGTTACGATAGCCATTCACCCCTCCACTTT; CDR3: CASSYDSHSPLHF
V: TRBV12-3/TRBV12-4; size: many; D: -; J: TRBJ2-5; DNA: TGTGCCAGCAGTTTACTAACGAGACAGCAAGAGACCCAGTACTTC; CDR3: CASSLLTRQQETQYF
V: TRBV7-9; size: many; D: -; J: TRBJ2-5; DNA: TGTGCCAGCAGATTAGGGGAGACCCAGTACTTC; CDR3: CASRLGETQYF
V: TRBV6-2/TRBV6-3; size: many; D: -; J: TRBJ2-7; DNA: TGTGCCAGCAGTTACGGCAGGGAACTCTCCGAGCAGTACTTC; CDR3: CASSYGRELSEQYF
V: TRBV11-2; size: few; D: -; J: TRBJ2-6; DNA: TGTGCCAGCAGCTCCCGAGAGGGGGGCACTGGGGCCAACGTCCTGACTTTC; CDR3: CASSSREGGTGANVLTF
V: TRBV24-1; size: -; D: TRBD2; J: TRBJ2-3; DNA: TGTGCCACCAGTGATCCTACGGGACTAGCGGGAGCAGATACGCAGTATTTT; CDR3: CATSDPTGLAGADTQYF
V: TRBV11-2; size: many; D: -; J: TRBJ1-1; DNA: TGTGCCAGCAGCAACCAAGTGCCACATCGCCAGAACACTGAAGCTTTCTTT; CDR3: CASSNQVPHRQNTEAFF
V: TRBV5-1; size: -; D: -; J: TRBJ1-2; DNA: TGCGCCAGCAGCTTGGCGGATCCCCGGGCCTATGGCTACACCTTC; CDR3: CASSLADPRAYGYTF
V: TRBV7-2; size: few; D: TRBD2; J: TRBJ2-7; DNA: TGTGCCATCAGCTTTGGTGGGGATGGGGGGGAACAGTACTTC; CDR3: CAISFGGDGGEQYF
V: TRBV4-3; size: -; D: TRBD2; J: TRBJ2-7; DNA: TGCGCCAGCACCGTCTCCGCTAGCGGATTCTACGAGCAGTACTTC; CDR3: CASTVSASGFYEQYF
V: TRBV30; size: few; D: -; J: TRBJ1-2; DNA: TGTGCCTGGAGAGGTAGGGGAGACTATGGCTACACCTTC; CDR3: CAWRGRGDYGYTF
V: TRBV29-1; size: many; D: -; J: TRBJ2-1; DNA: TGCAGCGTGGTGACTGCCCTGTACAATGAGCAGTTCTTC; CDR3: CSVVTALYNEQFF
V: TRBV7-2; size: few; D: -; J: TRBJ2-7; DNA: TGTGCCAGCAGCCCTGATCAAAGCTCCTACGAGCAGTACTTC; CDR3: CASSPDQSSYEQYF
V: TRBV12-3/TRBV12-4; size: -; D: -; J: TRBJ1-1; DNA: TGTGCCAGCAGGAGGGGCGGGGGGCTTGTGAACACTGAAGCTTTCTTT; CDR3: CASRRGGGLVNTEAFF
V: TRBV20-1; size: -; D: TRBD1; J: TRBJ1-3; DNA: TGCAGTGCTAGCCCCGACAGGGGCCGCTCTGGAAACACCATATATTTT; CDR3: CSASPDRGRSGNTIYF
V: TRBV27; size: many; D: -; J: TRBJ2-7; DNA: TGTGCCAGCAGTTACCTCTCCTACGAGCAGTACTTC; CDR3: CASSYLSYEQYF
V: TRBV20-1; size: many; D: -; J: TRBJ2-7; DNA: TGCAGTGCTAGAAGACCGGGAGAGCAGTACTTC; CDR3: CSARRPGEQYF
V: TRBV12-3/TRBV12-4; size: -; D: -; J: TRBJ1-1; DNA: TGTGCCAGCACCCCCGGGACACAAGAAGCTTTCTTT; CDR3: CASTPGTQEAFF
V: TRBV6-2/TRBV6-3; size: many; D: -; J: TRBJ1-1; DNA: TGTGCCAGCAGTTACCCCGGGAACAGGGCGAACACTGAAGCTTTCTTT; CDR3: CASSYPGNRANTEAFF
V: TRBV6-5; size: -; D: -; J: TRBJ2-7; DNA: TGTGCCAGCAGTTACGGCAGCGGAGACTACGAGCAGTACTTC; CDR3: CASSYGSGDYEQYF
V: TRBV15; size: few; D: -; J: TRBJ1-6; DNA: TGTGCCACCAGCAGTAGCGACGACAGAGGTTCACCCCTCCACTTT; CDR3: CATSSSDDRGSPLHF
V: TRBV2; size: many; D: -; J: TRBJ1-5; DNA: TGTGTCAGCAGTGTAATCGGGGGAAGCAATCAGCCCCAGCATTTT; CDR3: CVSSVIGGSNQPQHF
V: TRBV28; size: many; D: TRBD1; J: TRBJ2-7; DNA: TGTGCCAGCAACTCAGGGGCCGGACAGGGGGGGTACGAGCAGTACTTC; CDR3: CASNSGAGQGGYEQYF
V: TRBV4-1; size: -; D: -; J: TRBJ1-5; DNA: TGCGCCAGCAGCCAAGCTTTCGGGAGCAATCAGCCCCAGCATTTT; CDR3: CASSQAFGSNQPQHF
V: TRBV2; size: many; D: -; J: TRBJ1-2; DNA: TGTGCCAGCAGTGATGGGAGACCCTATGGCTACACCTTC; CDR3: CASSDGRPYGYTF
V: TRBV6-1; size: many; D: TRBD2; J: TRBJ2-5; DNA: TGTGCCACTAGGTTTAGCGGGGAACAAGAGACCCAGTACTTC; CDR3: CATRFSGEQETQYF
V: TRBV29-1; size: -; D: -; J: TRBJ1-6; DNA: TGCAGCGTTGAAGACATGGGCGTGACAGGCCCGAATTCACCCCTCCACTTT; CDR3: CSVEDMGVTGPNSPLHF
V: TRBV6-1; size: many; D: TRBD2; J: TRBJ2-7; DNA: TGTGCCAGCAGAGGAGCGGGAGTTGGGGAGCAGTACTTC; CDR3: CASRGAGVGEQYF
V: TRBV12-3/TRBV12-4; size: -; D: -; J: TRBJ2-7; DNA: TGTGCCAGCAGATCACAGTACTACGAGCAGTACTTC; CDR3: CASRSQYYEQYF
V: TRBV30; size: many; D: -; J: TRBJ1-2; DNA: TGTGCCTGGACCCGACAGTCAACTAACTATGGCTACACCTTC; CDR3: CAWTRQSTNYGYTF
V: TRBV12-3/TRBV12-4; size: few; D: TRBD1; J: TRBJ1-2; DNA: TGTGCCAGCAGTTACCTCAACAGGGGTAGTGGCTACACCTTC; CDR3: CASSYLNRGSGYTF
V: TRBV14; size: -; D: -; J: TRBJ2-7; DNA: TGTGCCAGCAGCCCAATTTACATCCCTCAAGACGAGCAGTACTTC; CDR3: CASSPIYIPQDEQYF
V: TRBV12-3/TRBV12-4; size: -; D: -; J: TRBJ1-2; DNA: TGTGCCAGCAGAGTTACCGCAATCCAAGGCTACACCTTC; CDR3: CASRVTAIQGYTF
V: TRBV30; size: many; D: -; J: TRBJ2-7; DNA: TGTGCCTGGAGTAGTGGTAGCCACGAGCAGTACTTC; CDR3: CAWSSGSHEQYF
V: TRBV7-6; size: many; D: -; J: TRBJ1-2; DNA: TGTGCCAGCAGCTTGCTAGGGAGCTCTAACTATGGCTACACCTTC; CDR3: CASSLLGSSNYGYTF
V: TRBV7-9; size: -; D: TRBD1; J: TRBJ2-5; DNA: TGTGTCAGCAGCTTAGGGGGACAGGGGAGAGAGACCCAGTACTTC; CDR3: CVSSLGGQGRETQYF
V: TRBV6-5; size: many; D: -; J: TRBJ2-5; DNA: TGTGCCAGCAGTTTCAGCCTCGGACAGGGAGGGGAGACCCAGTACTTC; CDR3: CASSFSLGQGGETQYF
V: TRBV7-2; size: -; D: -; J: TRBJ2-7; DNA: TGTGCCAGCGCAAGAGCAGGGTGGTCCTACGAGCAGTACTTC; CDR3: CASARAGWSYEQYF
V: TRBV25-1; size: many; D: TRBD1; J: TRBJ2-7; DNA: TGTGCCAGCAGTGGAGGACAGGCGCAAGGGCAGTACTTC; CDR3: CASSGGQAQGQYF
V: TRBV20-1; size: -; D: -; J: TRBJ1-2; DNA: TGCAGTGCTAGAGATCGGAACAGCTATGGCTACACCTTC; CDR3: CSARDRNSYGYTF
V: TRBV6-1; size: many; D: -; J: TRBJ2-5; DNA: TGTGCCAGCAGTGAAGGGCGGGCCCAAGAGACCCAGTACTTC; CDR3: CASSEGRAQETQYF
V: TRBV28; size: -; D: -; J: TRBJ1-2; DNA: TGTGCCAGCAGCCAGACACGGATAGTTGGCTACACCTTC; CDR3: CASSQTRIVGYTF
V: TRBV13; size: -; D: -; J: TRBJ1-2; DNA: TGTGCCAGCAGCCCATTCTCCGATAACTATGGCTACACCTTC; CDR3: CASSPFSDNYGYTF
V: TRBV2; size: many; D: -; J: TRBJ1-5; DNA: TGTGCCAGCAAGACAGCACTTGATAGCAATCAGCCCCAGCATTTT; CDR3: CASKTALDSNQPQHF
V: TRBV28; size: many; D: -; J: TRBJ1-1; DNA: TGTGCCAGCAGTTTTCCAGGGTATGAAGCTTTCTTT; CDR3: CASSFPGYEAFF
V: TRBV25-1; size: many; D: TRBD2; J: TRBJ2-2; DNA: TGTGCCAGCAGTGGGCTAGCGGGAGCCGGGGAGCTGTTTTTT; CDR3: CASSGLAGAGELFF
V: TRBV11-2; size: many; D: -; J: TRBJ2-7; DNA: TGTGCCAGCAGCTTGCCCGCCCGCTACGAGCAGTACTTC; CDR3: CASSLPARYEQYF
V: TRBV2; size: many; D: -; J: TRBJ1-2; DNA: TGTGCCAGCCTACGGTCCCCTGCTAACTATGGCTACACCTTC; CDR3: CASLRSPANYGYTF
V: TRBV11-2; size: once; D: -; J: TRBJ2-7; DNA: TGTGCCAGCAGCTCCGCGAGGGGCGAGCAGTACTTC; CDR3: CASSSARGEQYF
V: TRBV20-1; size: many; D: -; J: TRBJ1-1; DNA: TGCAGTGCTAGAGATAGATTGCGGGGGCAGACCACTGAAGCTTTCTTT; CDR3: CSARDRLRGQTTEAFF
V: TRBV5-1; size: many; D: -; J: TRBJ2-7; DNA: TGCGCCAGCAGCTTAGGACAGCCAGCCTACGAGCAGTACTTC; CDR3: CASSLGQPAYEQYF